This paragraph covers one T cell receptor beta chain sequence. This specimen comes from a study of T cell changes during pregnancy in multiple sclerosis. The CDR3 contains 11 residues. Deletions cut 9 bases from V and 0 bases from J, with 5 bases between. Germline values: CDR1 MDHEN, CDR2 SYDVKM. TCRdb keeps only in-frame clones here, not all; method: immunoSEQ multiplex PCR. The sample includes 57,000 or so clones, approximately 90% of them seen just once. The rearrangement joins TRBV28 to TRBJ1-1; no reliable D call. This clonotype originated in a female donor with multiple sclerosis, enrolled in a pregnancy study. The input for sequencing was peripheral blood, taken in the second trimester of pregnancy. CDR3 nucleotides: TGTGCCAGTAGAATGAACACTGAAGCTTTCTTT. Amino acids: CASRMNTEAFF.